The T cell receptor (beta chain) described here comes from a study of response to subunit inactivated influenza vaccine. Study-wide findings and caveats: Authors suggested that a seasonal influenza vaccination recruits few new T cells each time.

There are a few counts of this clonotype. Antigen: not known. Germline trimming cut 5 bases from V and 0 bases from J; bases unmatched to any gene: 5. The CDR3 sequence is 16 residues long. CDR1 is SGHTA, CDR2 FQGNSA, per germline. One entry per CDR3 protein, called by TCRdb with MiXCR from the RT-PCR reads. The sample consists of 500,000 to 750,000 distinct CDR3 sequences, around 13% of them appearing once. The chain couples TRBV7-2 to TRBJ2-1; 9 bases agree with TRBD1. The TCR was taken from a man aged 50 or older who received an inactivated influenza vaccine. The sequences come from PBMCs from blood, collected about 13 days after vaccination. The CDR3 nucleotides are TGTGCCAGCAGCCCAGACAGGGGGAGCTCCTACAATGAGCAGTTCTTC. Encoded protein: CASSPDRGSSYNEQFF.